Listed below are T cell receptor beta chains from one sample, sequenced in a study of shared clonotypes between healthy human individuals. Clones were sequenced by immunoSEQ multiplex PCR, and TCRdb holds only the in-frame ones, with some missing. This table has roughly 2,300,000 clones, about 90% appearing once. The sample comprised naive CD4+ T cells from PBMCs. The source is a man aged 18 to 29 in good health. Some clones in this sample may be carry-over from other donors' samples. The conserved cysteine and the conserved F or W are not part of the CDR3 here. Fields, in order: J gene, D gene, CDR3 length, V gene, CDR3 protein. The D gene is left open where the match is weak.

J gene: TRBJ1-1; D gene: TRBD1; CDR3 length: 13; V gene: TRBV4-3; CDR3 protein: ASSQLGQGSTEAF
J gene: TRBJ1-1; D gene: TRBD1; CDR3 length: 12; V gene: TRBV6-5; CDR3 protein: ASKWGQMNTEAF
J gene: TRBJ1-4; D gene: .; CDR3 length: 12; V gene: TRBV5-1; CDR3 protein: ASSLIVGNEKLF
J gene: TRBJ2-3; D gene: TRBD1; CDR3 length: 15; V gene: TRBV27; CDR3 protein: ASSLGGGQGDPDTQY
J gene: TRBJ1-5; D gene: TRBD1; CDR3 length: 11; V gene: TRBV7-2; CDR3 protein: ASSEQGAQPQH
J gene: TRBJ2-3; D gene: .; CDR3 length: 11; V gene: TRBV7-3; CDR3 protein: ASSKGATDTQY
J gene: TRBJ1-5; D gene: TRBD1; CDR3 length: 12; V gene: TRBV7-3; CDR3 protein: ASSSSGGDQPQH
J gene: TRBJ2-1; D gene: TRBD2; CDR3 length: 13; V gene: TRBV9; CDR3 protein: ASSPAGGSYNEQF
J gene: TRBJ2-1; D gene: TRBD2; CDR3 length: 11; V gene: TRBV5-1; CDR3 protein: ASSFGLDNEQF
J gene: TRBJ2-7; D gene: .; CDR3 length: 11; V gene: TRBV6-5; CDR3 protein: ASRLDRLGEQY
J gene: TRBJ2-3; D gene: .; CDR3 length: 13; V gene: TRBV18; CDR3 protein: ASSPGGPPLDTQY
J gene: TRBJ2-3; D gene: .; CDR3 length: 16; V gene: TRBV7-9; CDR3 protein: ASSRRTSGTGGTDTQY
J gene: TRBJ1-2; D gene: TRBD1; CDR3 length: 14; V gene: TRBV7-9; CDR3 protein: ASSLANLGTGGGYT
J gene: TRBJ2-2; D gene: TRBD2; CDR3 length: 13; V gene: TRBV30; CDR3 protein: AWSRLAGNTGELF
J gene: TRBJ2-3; D gene: TRBD1; CDR3 length: 13; V gene: TRBV5-4; CDR3 protein: ASSSRTGGADTQY
J gene: TRBJ2-5; D gene: .; CDR3 length: 11; V gene: TRBV7-3; CDR3 protein: ASSLMVTETQY